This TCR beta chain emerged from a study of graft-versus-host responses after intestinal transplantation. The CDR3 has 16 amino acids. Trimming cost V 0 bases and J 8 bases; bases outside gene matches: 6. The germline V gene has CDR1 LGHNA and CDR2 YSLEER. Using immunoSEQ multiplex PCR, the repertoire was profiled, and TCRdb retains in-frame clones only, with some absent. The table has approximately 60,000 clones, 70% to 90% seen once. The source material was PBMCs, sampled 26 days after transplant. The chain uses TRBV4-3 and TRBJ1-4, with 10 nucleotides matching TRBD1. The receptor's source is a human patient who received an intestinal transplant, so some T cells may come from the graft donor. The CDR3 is CASSQDLGTGAEKLFF. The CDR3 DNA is TGCGCCAGCAGCCAAGATTTGGGGACAGGGGCGGAAAAACTGTTTTTT.